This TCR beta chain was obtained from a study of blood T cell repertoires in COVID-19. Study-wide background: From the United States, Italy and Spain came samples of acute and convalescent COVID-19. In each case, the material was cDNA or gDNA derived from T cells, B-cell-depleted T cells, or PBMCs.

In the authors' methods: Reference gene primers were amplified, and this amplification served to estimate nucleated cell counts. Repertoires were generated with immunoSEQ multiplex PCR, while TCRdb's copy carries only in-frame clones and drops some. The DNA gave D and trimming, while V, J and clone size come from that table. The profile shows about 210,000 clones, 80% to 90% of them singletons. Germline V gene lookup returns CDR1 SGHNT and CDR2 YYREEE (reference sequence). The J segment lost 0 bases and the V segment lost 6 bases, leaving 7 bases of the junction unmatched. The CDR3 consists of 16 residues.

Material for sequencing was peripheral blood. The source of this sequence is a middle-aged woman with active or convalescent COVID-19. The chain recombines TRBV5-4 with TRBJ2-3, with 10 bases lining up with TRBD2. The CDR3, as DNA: TGTGCCAGCACCTTTAAACTAGCGGGAAGCACAGATACGCAGTATTTT. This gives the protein CASTFKLAGSTDTQYF.